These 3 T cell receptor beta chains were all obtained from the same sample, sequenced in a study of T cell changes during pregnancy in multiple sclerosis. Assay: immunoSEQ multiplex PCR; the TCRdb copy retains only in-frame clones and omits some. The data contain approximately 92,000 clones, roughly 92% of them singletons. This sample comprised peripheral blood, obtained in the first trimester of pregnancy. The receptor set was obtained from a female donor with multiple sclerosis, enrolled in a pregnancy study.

CDR3 sequence reads: CASPRGQEGYTF. CDR3 bases: TGTGCCAGCCCCCGGGGACAGGAGGGCTACACCTTC. The V gene is TRBV28, the J gene TRBJ1-2; 8 nucleotides align to TRBD1. The CDR3 length is 12 residues. V was pared by 8 bases and J by 8 bases, with 7 bases of the junction left unmatched. CDR1 is MDHEN and CDR2 is SYDVKM in the germline V gene.

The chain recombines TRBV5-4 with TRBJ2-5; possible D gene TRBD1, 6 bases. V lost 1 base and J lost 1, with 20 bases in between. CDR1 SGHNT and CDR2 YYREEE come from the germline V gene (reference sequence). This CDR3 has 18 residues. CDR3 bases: TGTGCCAGCAGCTTGCTTCCTCTGGGCAGGGGCTTCCAAGAGACCCAGTACTTC. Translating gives CASSLLPLGRGFQETQYF.

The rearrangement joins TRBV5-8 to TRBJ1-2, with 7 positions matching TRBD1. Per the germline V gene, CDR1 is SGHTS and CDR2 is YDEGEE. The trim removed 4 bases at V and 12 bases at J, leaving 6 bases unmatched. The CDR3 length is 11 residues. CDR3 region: CASSGTAVHTF. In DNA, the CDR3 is TGTGCCAGCAGCGGGACAGCGGTTCACACCTTC.